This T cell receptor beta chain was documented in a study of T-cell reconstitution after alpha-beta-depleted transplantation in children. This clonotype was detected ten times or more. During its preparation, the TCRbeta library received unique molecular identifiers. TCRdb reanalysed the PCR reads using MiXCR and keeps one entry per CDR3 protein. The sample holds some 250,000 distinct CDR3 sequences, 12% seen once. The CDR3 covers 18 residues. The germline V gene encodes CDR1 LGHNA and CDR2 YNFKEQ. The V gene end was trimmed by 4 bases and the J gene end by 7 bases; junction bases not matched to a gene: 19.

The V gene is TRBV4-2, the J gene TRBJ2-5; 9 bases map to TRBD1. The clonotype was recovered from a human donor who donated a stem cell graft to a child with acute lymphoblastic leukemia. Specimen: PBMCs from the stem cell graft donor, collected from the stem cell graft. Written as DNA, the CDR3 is TGTGCCAGCAGCCCCATGACGTCCGGGACAGGGACTCGAGTGACCCAGTACTTC. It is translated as CASSPMTSGTGTRVTQYF.